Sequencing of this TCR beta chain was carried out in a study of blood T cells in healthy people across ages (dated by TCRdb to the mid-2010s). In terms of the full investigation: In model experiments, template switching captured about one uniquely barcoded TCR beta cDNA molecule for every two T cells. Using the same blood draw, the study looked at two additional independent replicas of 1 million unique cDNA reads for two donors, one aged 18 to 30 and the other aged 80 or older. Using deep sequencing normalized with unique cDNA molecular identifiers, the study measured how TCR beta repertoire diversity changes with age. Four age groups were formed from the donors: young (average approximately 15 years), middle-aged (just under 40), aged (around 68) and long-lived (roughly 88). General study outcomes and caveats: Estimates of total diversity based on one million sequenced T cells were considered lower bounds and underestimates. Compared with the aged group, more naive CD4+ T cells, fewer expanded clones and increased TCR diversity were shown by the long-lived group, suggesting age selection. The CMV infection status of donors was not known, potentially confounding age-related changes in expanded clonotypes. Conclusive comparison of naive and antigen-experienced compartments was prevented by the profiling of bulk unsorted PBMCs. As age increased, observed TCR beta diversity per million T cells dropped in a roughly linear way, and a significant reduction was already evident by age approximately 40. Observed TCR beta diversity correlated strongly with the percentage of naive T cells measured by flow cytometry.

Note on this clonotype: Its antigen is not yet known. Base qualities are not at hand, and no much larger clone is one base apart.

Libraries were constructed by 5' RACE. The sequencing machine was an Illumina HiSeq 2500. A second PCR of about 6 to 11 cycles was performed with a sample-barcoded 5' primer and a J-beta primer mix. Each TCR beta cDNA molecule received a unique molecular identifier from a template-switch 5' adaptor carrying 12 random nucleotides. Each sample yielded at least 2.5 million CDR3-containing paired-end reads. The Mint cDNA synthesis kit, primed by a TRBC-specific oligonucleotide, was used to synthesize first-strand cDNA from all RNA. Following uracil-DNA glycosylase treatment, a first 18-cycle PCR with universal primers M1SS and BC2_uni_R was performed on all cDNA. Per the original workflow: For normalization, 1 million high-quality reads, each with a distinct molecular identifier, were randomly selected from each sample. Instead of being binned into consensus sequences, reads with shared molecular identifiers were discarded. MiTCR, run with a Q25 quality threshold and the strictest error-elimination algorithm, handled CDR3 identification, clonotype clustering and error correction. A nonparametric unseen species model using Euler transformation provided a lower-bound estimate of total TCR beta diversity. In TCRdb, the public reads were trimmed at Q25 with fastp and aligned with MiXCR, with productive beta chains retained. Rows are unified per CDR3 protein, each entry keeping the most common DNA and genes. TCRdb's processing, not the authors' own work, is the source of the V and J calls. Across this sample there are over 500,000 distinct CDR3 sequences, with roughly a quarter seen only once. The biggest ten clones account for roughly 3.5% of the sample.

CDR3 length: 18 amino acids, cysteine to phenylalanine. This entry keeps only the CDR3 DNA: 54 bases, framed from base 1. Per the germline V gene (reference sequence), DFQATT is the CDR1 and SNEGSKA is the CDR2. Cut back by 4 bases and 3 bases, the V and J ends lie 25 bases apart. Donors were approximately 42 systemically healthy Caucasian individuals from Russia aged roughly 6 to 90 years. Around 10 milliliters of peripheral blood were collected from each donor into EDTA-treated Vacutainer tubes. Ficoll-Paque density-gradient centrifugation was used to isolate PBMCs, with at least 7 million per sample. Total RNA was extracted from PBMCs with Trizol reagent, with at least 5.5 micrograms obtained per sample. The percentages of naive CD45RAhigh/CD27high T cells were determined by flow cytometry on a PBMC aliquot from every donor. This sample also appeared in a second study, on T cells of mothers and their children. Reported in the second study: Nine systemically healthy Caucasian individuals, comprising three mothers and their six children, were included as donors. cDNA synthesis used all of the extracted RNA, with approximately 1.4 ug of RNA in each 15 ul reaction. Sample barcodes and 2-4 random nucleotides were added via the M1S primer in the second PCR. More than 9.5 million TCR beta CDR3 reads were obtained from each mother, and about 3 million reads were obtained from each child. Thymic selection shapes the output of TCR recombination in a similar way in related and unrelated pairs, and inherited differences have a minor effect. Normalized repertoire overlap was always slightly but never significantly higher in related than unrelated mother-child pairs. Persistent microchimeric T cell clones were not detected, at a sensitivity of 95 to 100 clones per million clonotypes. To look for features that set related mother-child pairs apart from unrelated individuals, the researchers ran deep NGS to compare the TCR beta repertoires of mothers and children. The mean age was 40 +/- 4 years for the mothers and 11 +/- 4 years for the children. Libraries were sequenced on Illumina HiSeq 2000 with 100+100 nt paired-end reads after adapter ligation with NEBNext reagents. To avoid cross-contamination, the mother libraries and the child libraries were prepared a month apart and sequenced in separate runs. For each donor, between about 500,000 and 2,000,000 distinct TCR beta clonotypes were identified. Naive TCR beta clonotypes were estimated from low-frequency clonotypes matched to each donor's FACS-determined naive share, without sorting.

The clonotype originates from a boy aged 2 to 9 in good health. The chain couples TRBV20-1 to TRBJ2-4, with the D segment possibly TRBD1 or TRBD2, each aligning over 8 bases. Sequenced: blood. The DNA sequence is TGCAGTGCTATCGGGGGGGTGGGTAGACAGGGGAGCAAAAACATTCAGTACTTC. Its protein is CSAIGGVGRQGSKNIQYF.